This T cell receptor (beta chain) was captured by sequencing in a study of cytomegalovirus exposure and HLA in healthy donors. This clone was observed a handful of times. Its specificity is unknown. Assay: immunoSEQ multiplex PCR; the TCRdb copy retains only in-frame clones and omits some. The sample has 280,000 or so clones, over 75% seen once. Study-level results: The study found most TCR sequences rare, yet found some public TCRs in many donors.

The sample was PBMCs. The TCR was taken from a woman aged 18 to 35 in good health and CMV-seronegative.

Written as DNA, the CDR3 is TGTGCCAGTAGTATAGACCCAGGGAAGGGGACTGAAGCTTTCTTT. It specifies CASSIDPGKGTEAFF. The chain carries TRBV19 and TRBJ1-1, with TRBD1 as a possible D gene (5 bases). The ends were cut back, 0 bases at V and 5 bases at J, with 13 bases in the middle. The CDR3 runs to 15 residues. The germline gives CDR1 LNHDA, CDR2 SQIVND (reference sequence).